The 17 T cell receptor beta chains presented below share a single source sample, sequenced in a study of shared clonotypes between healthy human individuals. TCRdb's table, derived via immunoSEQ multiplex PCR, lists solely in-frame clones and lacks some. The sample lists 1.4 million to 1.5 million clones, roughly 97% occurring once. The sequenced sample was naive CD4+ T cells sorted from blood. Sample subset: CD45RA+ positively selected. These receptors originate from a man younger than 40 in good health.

In nucleotides, the CDR3 is TGTGCCAGCAGTCTACCAAAGGGCCCAGCGTACGAGCAGTACTTC. Translation: CASSLPKGPAYEQYF. The chain recombines TRBV28 with TRBJ2-7; no clear D. Per germline, CDR1 MDHEN and CDR2 SYDVKM. With 5 bases removed from V and 4 bases from J, the gap between germline ends came to 18 bases. CDR3 size: 15 residues.

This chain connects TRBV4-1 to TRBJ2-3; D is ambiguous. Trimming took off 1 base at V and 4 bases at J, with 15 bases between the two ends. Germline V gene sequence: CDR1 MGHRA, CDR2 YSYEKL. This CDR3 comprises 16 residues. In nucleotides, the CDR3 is TGCGCCAGCAGCCAAGTTGCTAGTCCCTCCTCAGATACGCAGTATTTT. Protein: CASSQVASPSSDTQYF.

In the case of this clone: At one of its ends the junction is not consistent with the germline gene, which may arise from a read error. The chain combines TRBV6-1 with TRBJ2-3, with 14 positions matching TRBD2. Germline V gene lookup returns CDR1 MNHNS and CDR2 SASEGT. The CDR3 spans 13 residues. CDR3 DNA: TGTGCCAGCAGTGAAACGGGGGGACTAGCGGGAGAGTTT. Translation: CASSETGGLAGEF.

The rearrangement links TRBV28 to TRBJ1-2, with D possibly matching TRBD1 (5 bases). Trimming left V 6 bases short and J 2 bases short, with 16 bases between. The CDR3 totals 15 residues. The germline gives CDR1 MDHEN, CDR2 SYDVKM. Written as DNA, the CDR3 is TGTGCCAGCAGACCCCGTGACAGTGGGAACTATGGCTACACCTTC. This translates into CASRPRDSGNYGYTF.

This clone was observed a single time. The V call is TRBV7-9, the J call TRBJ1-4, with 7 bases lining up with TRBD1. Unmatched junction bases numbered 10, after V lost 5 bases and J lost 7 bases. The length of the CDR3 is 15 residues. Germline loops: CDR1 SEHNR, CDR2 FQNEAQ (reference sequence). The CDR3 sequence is CASSPPDRQIEKLFF. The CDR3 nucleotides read TGTGCCAGCAGCCCCCCGGACAGGCAGATTGAAAAACTGTTTTTT.

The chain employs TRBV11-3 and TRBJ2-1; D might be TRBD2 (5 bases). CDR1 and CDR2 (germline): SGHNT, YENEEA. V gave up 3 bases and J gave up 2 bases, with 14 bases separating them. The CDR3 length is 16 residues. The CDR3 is CASSLTTPRTYNEQFF. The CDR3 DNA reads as TGTGCCAGCAGCTTGACTACTCCAAGAACCTACAATGAGCAGTTCTTC. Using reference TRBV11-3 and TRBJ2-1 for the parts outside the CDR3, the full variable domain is EAGVVQSPRYKIIEKKQPVAFWCNPISGHNTLYWYLQNLGQGPELLIRYENEEAVDDSQLPKDRFSAERLKGVDSTLKIQPAELGDSAVYLCASSLTTPRTYNEQFFGPGTRLTVL.

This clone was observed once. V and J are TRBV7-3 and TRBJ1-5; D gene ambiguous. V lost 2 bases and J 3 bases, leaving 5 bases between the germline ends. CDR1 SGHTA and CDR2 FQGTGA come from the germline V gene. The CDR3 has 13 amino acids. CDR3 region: CASSLGFNQPQHF. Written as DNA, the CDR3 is TGTGCCAGCAGCTTAGGGTTCAATCAGCCCCAGCATTTT.

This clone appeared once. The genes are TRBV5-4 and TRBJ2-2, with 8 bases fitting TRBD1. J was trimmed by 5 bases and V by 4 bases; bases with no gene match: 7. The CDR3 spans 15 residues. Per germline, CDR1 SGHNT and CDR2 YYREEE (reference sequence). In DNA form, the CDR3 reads TGTGCCAGCAGCCGGGGACAGGCAGGAACCGGGGAGCTGTTTTTT. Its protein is CASSRGQAGTGELFF.

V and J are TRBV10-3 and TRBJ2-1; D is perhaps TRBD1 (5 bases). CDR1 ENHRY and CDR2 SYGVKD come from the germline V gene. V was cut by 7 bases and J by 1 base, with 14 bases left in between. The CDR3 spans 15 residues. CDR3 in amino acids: CAITPSQGSYNEQFF. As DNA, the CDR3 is TGTGCCATCACGCCGAGCCAGGGTTCCTACAATGAGCAGTTCTTC.

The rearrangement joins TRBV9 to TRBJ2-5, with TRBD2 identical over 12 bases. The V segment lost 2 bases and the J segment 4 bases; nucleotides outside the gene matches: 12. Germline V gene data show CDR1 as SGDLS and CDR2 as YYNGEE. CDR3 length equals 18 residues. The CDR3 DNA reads TGTGCCAGCAGCGTCGCTCCTAGCGGGAGGGCCTTGCTAGAGACCCAGTACTTC. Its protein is CASSVAPSGRALLETQYF.

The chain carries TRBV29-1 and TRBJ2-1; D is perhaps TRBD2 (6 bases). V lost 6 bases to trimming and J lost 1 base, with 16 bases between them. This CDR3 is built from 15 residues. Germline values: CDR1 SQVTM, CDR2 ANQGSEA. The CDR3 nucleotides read TGCAGCGTCACCGGGACTTCATCTTCCTACAATGAGCAGTTCTTC. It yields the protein CSVTGTSSSYNEQFF.

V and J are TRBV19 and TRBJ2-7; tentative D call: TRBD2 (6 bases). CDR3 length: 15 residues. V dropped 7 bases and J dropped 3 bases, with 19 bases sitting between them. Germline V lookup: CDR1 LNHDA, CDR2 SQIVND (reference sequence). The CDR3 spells CASKVVAQGGYEQYF. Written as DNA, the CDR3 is TGTGCCAGTAAAGTTGTGGCGCAGGGAGGCTACGAGCAGTACTTC.

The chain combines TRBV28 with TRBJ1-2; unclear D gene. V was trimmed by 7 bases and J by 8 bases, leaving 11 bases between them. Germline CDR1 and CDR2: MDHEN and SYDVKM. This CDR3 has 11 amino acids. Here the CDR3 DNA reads TGTGCCAGCAACTGGGGAGGCGGCTACACCTTC. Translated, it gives CASNWGGGYTF.

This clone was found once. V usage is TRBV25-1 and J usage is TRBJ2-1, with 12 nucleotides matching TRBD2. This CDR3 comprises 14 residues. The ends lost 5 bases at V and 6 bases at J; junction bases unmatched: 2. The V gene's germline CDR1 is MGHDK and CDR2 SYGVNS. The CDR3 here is CASSMGLAGNEQFF. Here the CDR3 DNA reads TGTGCCAGCAGTATGGGACTAGCGGGCAATGAGCAGTTCTTC.

This chain's CDR3 is CASSLAPRGRDGEQFF. DNA for the CDR3: TGCGCCAGCAGCTTGGCCCCACGCGGGAGAGACGGTGAGCAGTTCTTC. The chain links TRBV5-1 to TRBJ2-1; 7 bases agree with TRBD2. The length of the CDR3 is 16 residues. Germline CDR1 SGHRS, CDR2 YFSETQ. Trimming cost V 0 bases and J 9 bases; bases outside gene matches: 12.

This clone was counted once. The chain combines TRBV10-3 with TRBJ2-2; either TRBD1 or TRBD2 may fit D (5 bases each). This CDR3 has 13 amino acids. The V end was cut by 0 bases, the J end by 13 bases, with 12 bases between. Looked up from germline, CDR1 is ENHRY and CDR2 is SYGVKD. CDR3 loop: CAISESRGPWLFF. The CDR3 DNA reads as TGTGCCATCAGTGAGTCGAGGGGACCTTGGCTGTTTTTT.

The CDR3 loop is CSAKSGTGELFF. DNA for the CDR3: TGCAGCGCCAAAAGCGGCACCGGGGAGCTGTTTTTT. V and J are TRBV29-1 and TRBJ2-2; D might be TRBD2 (5 bases). This CDR3 has 12 amino acids. Germline V gene lookup returns CDR1 SQVTM and CDR2 ANQGSEA. Trimming took off 7 bases at V and 4 bases at J, with 10 bases between the two ends.